What follows are 29 T cell receptor beta chains derived from one specimen sequenced in a study of cytomegalovirus exposure and HLA in healthy donors. Use of 60 Vbeta and 13 Jbeta primers characterized the PCR. The assay was immunoSEQ multiplex PCR, and TCRdb's table has in-frame clones only and misses some. Altogether some 200,000 clones are present, about 70% being singletons, with the ten largest covering about 1.7%. Sequencing input: PBMCs. The receptors stem from a woman aged 25 to 39 in good health and CMV-seronegative.

The rearrangement joins TRBV5-4 to TRBJ1-2, with TRBD1 matching 7 bases. The germline gives CDR1 SGHNT, CDR2 YYREEE (reference sequence). V was clipped by 3 bases and J by 1 base; unmatched bases: 3. There are 14 residues in the CDR3. The chain's CDR3 is CASSWDSINYGYTF. Written as DNA, the CDR3 is TGTGCCAGCAGCTGGGACAGTATTAACTATGGCTACACCTTC.

The chain carries TRBV7-3 and TRBJ2-1; D remains ambiguous. Trimming pared 0 bases from V and 1 base from J, leaving 10 bases between. CDR1 SGHTA and CDR2 FQGTGA come from the germline V gene. The CDR3 covers 16 residues. The CDR3 DNA is TGTGCCAGCAGCTTAACAGCCAGCGCGTCCTACAATGAGCAGTTCTTC. Translated: CASSLTASASYNEQFF.

The CDR3 is CASGLPLRQYF. CDR3 in DNA: TGTGCTAGTGGTTTACCCCTAAGGCAGTACTTC. This sequence joins TRBV12-5 and TRBJ2-7; D gene ambiguous. Germline lookup yields CDR1 LGHNT and CDR2 FRNRAP. This CDR3 contains 11 residues. V was shortened by 3 bases and J by 9 bases, with 9 bases between the two germline ends. The complete variable domain, with remaining parts taken from reference TRBV12-5 and TRBJ2-7, reads DARVTQTPRHKVTEMGQEVTMRCQPILGHNTVFWYRQTMMQGLELLAYFRNRAPLDDSGMPKDRFSAEMPDATLATLKIQPSEPRDSAVYFCASGLPLRQYFGPGTRLTVT.

This rearrangement joins TRBV15 to TRBJ2-5, with 8 bases that match TRBD2. The CDR3 is 17 amino acids. Losses at the gene ends were 2 bases for V and 4 bases for J; bases not matched to a gene: 12. Germline CDR1 and CDR2: LNHNV and YYDKDF (reference sequence). CDR3 nucleotides: TGTGCCACCAGCAGACGTCGGGGGGGTGTTAGGCCAGAGACCCAGTACTTC. The encoded protein is CATSRRRGGVRPETQYF.

V gene TRBV27 combines with J gene TRBJ2-7; 10 bases are a match to TRBD1. Germline CDR1 is MNHEY and CDR2 is SMNVEV (reference sequence). Trimming cost V 6 bases and J 3 bases; bases outside gene matches: 5. This CDR3 is 14 amino acids long. CDR3 in amino acids: CASSLGQGSYEQYF. The CDR3 DNA sequence: TGTGCCAGCAGCCTGGGACAGGGGAGCTACGAGCAGTACTTC.

This chain connects TRBV5-6 to TRBJ2-1; the match to TRBD1 covers 7 bases. V shed 4 bases, J shed 0 bases, and the junction held 13 bases outside the gene matches. The length of the CDR3 is 18 residues. The germline V gene encodes CDR1 SGHDT and CDR2 YYEEEE. The CDR3 reads CASSLLTGTKSSYNEQFF. For the CDR3, the DNA is TGTGCCAGCAGCCTCCTGACAGGGACGAAGAGCTCCTACAATGAGCAGTTCTTC.

The chain couples TRBV7-9 to TRBJ2-7; 7 bases are shared with TRBD1. Germline V gives CDR1 SEHNR, CDR2 FQNEAQ (reference sequence). The CDR3 is 14 residues long. J lost 3 bases, V lost 5 bases, and 7 bases had no gene match. Here the CDR3 reads CASSLTGTDYEQYF. CDR3 DNA sequence: TGTGCCAGCAGCCTAACCGGGACAGACTACGAGCAGTACTTC. Complete variable domain (other parts from reference TRBV7-9 and TRBJ2-7): DTGVSQNPRHKITKRGQNVTFRCDPISEHNRLYWYRQTLGQGPEFLTYFQNEAQLEKSRLLSDRFSAERPKGSFSTLEIQRTEQGDSAMYLCASSLTGTDYEQYFGPGTRLTVT.

The rearrangement links TRBV5-4 to TRBJ2-7, with TRBD1 matching over 12 bases. V dropped 0 bases and J dropped 10; count of bases not matched to a gene: 14. Germline V CDR1 and CDR2: SGHNT, YYREEE (reference sequence). The CDR3 consists of 17 residues. The CDR3 protein is CASSLAPGQGAQALQYF. As DNA, the CDR3 is TGTGCCAGCAGCTTGGCCCCGGGACAGGGGGCCCAAGCCCTCCAGTACTTC.

The CDR3 nucleotides are TGCGCCAGCAGCTTGGGAGGAGGCGGGGAGCTGTTTTTT. It codes for CASSLGGGGELFF. The chain carries TRBV5-1 and TRBJ2-2, with D perhaps TRBD2 (5 bases). V was clipped by 0 bases and J by 7 bases, with 7 bases between them. The CDR3 is 13 residues long. CDR1 is SGHRS, CDR2 YFSETQ, per germline. Drawing the rest from reference TRBV5-1 and TRBJ2-2, the complete variable domain is KAGVTQTPRYLIKTRGQQVTLSCSPISGHRSVSWYQQTPGQGLQFLFEYFSETQRNKGNFPGRFSGRQFSNSRSEMNVSTLELGDSALYLCASSLGGGGELFFGEGSRLTVL.

The chain combines TRBV19 with TRBJ2-5; 8 bases match TRBD2. The germline gives CDR1 LNHDA, CDR2 SQIVND (reference sequence). This CDR3 is 14 amino acids long. The ends lost 5 bases at V and 7 bases at J; junction bases unmatched: 9. The chain's CDR3 is CASSGTGTRGTQYF. In DNA form, the CDR3 reads TGTGCCAGTAGTGGGACCGGGACTAGGGGGACCCAGTACTTC.

The rearrangement joins TRBV5-1 to TRBJ2-5; 8 positions agree with TRBD1. From germline, CDR1 is SGHRS and CDR2 YFSETQ. The CDR3 totals 12 residues. Trimming at V came to 4 bases and at J to 11 bases, leaving 7 bases not matched to a gene. The DNA of the CDR3 is TGCGCCAGCAGCCGGACAGGGAACGGGCAGTACTTC. This codes for CASSRTGNGQYF.

This rearrangement joins TRBV19 to TRBJ2-2; TRBD1 might be the D (6 bases). The V gene lost 6 bases and the J gene lost 1 base, with 15 bases spanning the gap. There are 16 residues in the CDR3. Germline loops: CDR1 LNHDA, CDR2 SQIVND (reference sequence). The CDR3 loop reads CASSSSPQGNTGELFF. The CDR3 DNA sequence: TGTGCCAGTAGCTCTAGCCCACAGGGGAACACCGGGGAGCTGTTTTTT.

The CDR3 DNA reads TGCGCCAGCAGCCCGGAGACAGGGGGTCCCTACGAGCAGTACTTC. Translating gives CASSPETGGPYEQYF. V gene TRBV5-1 combines with J gene TRBJ2-5; 9 positions match TRBD1. The end of the DNA is better explained by TRBJ2-7, so the J call may be wrong. The CDR3 is 15 amino acids. Germline lookup yields CDR1 SGHRS and CDR2 YFSETQ.

V gene TRBV29-1 combines with J gene TRBJ2-7; D unresolved. V gave up 0 bases and J gave up 3 bases, with 6 bases separating them. This CDR3 region has 12 residues. CDR1 is SQVTM and CDR2 is ANQGSEA in the germline V gene. This CDR3 reads CSVEDTSYEQYF. The CDR3 nucleotides read TGCAGCGTTGAAGATACCAGCTACGAGCAGTACTTC.

This clone was detected once. The chain has TRBV4-3 and TRBJ2-1, with D perhaps TRBD1 (6 bases). Germline CDR1 and CDR2: LGHNA and YSLEER. With 0 bases removed from V and 9 bases from J, the gap between germline ends came to 21 bases. The CDR3 consists of 17 residues. The CDR3 DNA reads TGCGCCAGCAGCCAAGATAGACAGGTATTCAACTTCGGTGAGCAGTTCTTC. Protein product: CASSQDRQVFNFGEQFF.

The chain uses TRBV7-9 and TRBJ2-5; 10 positions match TRBD2. This CDR3 has 17 residues. The germline V gene encodes CDR1 SEHNR and CDR2 FQNEAQ (reference sequence). The V and J ends lost 1 base and 1 base, in that order; junction bases with no gene match: 6. CDR3 protein: CASSLGGSGGSQETQYF. The CDR3 DNA is TGTGCCAGCAGCTTAGGTGGTAGCGGGGGGAGCCAAGAGACCCAGTACTTC.

This clone was detected only a few times. The V and J genes are TRBV5-1 and TRBJ2-1; TRBD2 matches at 12 bases. Germline CDR1 and CDR2: SGHRS and YFSETQ. This CDR3 contains 17 residues. Trimming at V came to 3 bases and at J to 4 bases, leaving 8 bases not matched to a gene. The CDR3 spells CASSSGLAGPWYNEQFF. CDR3 sequence (DNA): TGCGCCAGCAGCTCCGGACTAGCGGGGCCTTGGTACAATGAGCAGTTCTTC.

In its sample, this clone was seen once. V and J are TRBV25-1 and TRBJ2-1; 9 nucleotides line up with TRBD2. Germline V CDR1 and CDR2: MGHDK, SYGVNS. The V segment lost 5 bases and the J segment 9 bases; nucleotides outside the gene matches: 17. CDR3 length: 17 residues. The CDR3 here is CASSNPSGTEPFSEQFF. The DNA of the CDR3 is TGTGCCAGCAGTAATCCTAGCGGGACGGAACCTTTCAGTGAGCAGTTCTTC.

This sequence joins TRBV11-2 and TRBJ1-2, with a possible D match to TRBD1 (6 bases). V shed 3 bases and J shed 9 bases, with 14 bases lying between them. The CDR3 covers 13 residues. From germline, CDR1 is SGHAT and CDR2 FQNNGV. The CDR3 region has the DNA TGTGCCAGCAGCTTCGGGACAACGATTAGCTACACCTTC. This translates into CASSFGTTISYTF. The whole variable domain, remainder taken from reference TRBV11-2 and TRBJ1-2, is EAGVAQSPRYKIIEKRQSVAFWCNPISGHATLYWYQQILGQGPKLLIQFQNNGVVDDSQLPKDRFSAERLKGVDSTLKIQPAKLEDSAVYLCASSFGTTISYTFGSGTRLTVV.

The chain has TRBV4-1 and TRBJ2-3, with 7 bases that match TRBD1. The CDR3 loop spans 16 amino acids. The ends lost 2 bases at V and 5 bases at J; junction bases unmatched: 10. Germline CDR1 reads MGHRA; CDR2 reads YSYEKL. The CDR3 region is CASSQSGTAQGDTQYF. In DNA form, the CDR3 reads TGCGCCAGCAGCCAATCCGGGACAGCACAGGGAGATACGCAGTATTTT.

This clone has just a few counts. This rearrangement joins TRBV7-3 to TRBJ2-3; D is perhaps TRBD2 (6 bases). CDR1 and CDR2 (germline): SGHTA, FQGTGA. There are 13 residues in the CDR3. Deletions cut 1 base from V and 6 bases from J, with 8 bases between. The chain's CDR3 is CASSLRRADTQYF. The CDR3 DNA reads as TGTGCCAGCAGCTTAAGGAGGGCGGATACGCAGTATTTT.

The chain combines TRBV7-2 with TRBJ2-5; TRBD2 might be the D (6 bases). In germline, CDR1 is SGHTA, CDR2 FQGNSA. Between the trimmed V and J ends, which lost 5 bases and 5 bases, there was a span of 24 bases. This CDR3 is 17 amino acids long. The CDR3 DNA follows: TGTGCCAGCAGCGCAGGTTTTGGTCCGGGAGCCCTGGAGACCCAGTACTTC. The encoded protein is CASSAGFGPGALETQYF.

CDR3 residues: CASSPGTFYEQYF. In DNA, the CDR3 is TGTGCCAGCAGCCCCGGGACATTCTACGAGCAGTACTTC. The V and J genes are TRBV5-4 and TRBJ2-7, with D possibly being TRBD1 (6 bases). The CDR3 loop spans 13 amino acids. V was clipped by 4 bases and J by 3 bases, with 11 bases between them. Germline loops: CDR1 SGHNT, CDR2 YYREEE (reference sequence). The full variable domain, rest sourced from reference TRBV5-4 and TRBJ2-7, is ETGVTQSPTHLIKTRGQQVTLRCSSQSGHNTVSWYQQALGQGPQFIFQYYREEENGRGNFPPRFSGLQFPNYSSELNVNALELDDSALYLCASSPGTFYEQYFGPGTRLTVT.

The rearrangement links TRBV19 to TRBJ1-3, with 7 bases matching TRBD1. The CDR3 consists of 17 residues. The V segment lost 3 bases and the J segment 0 bases; nucleotides outside the gene matches: 8. The germline V gene encodes CDR1 LNHDA and CDR2 SQIVND (reference sequence). DNA for the CDR3: TGTGCCAGTAGTATCAGGACAGGCAGACCCTCTGGAAACACCATATATTTT. Translating gives CASSIRTGRPSGNTIYF.

This clone has only a few counts. The rearrangement joins TRBV21-1 to TRBJ1-1; the table's D gene call, TRBD1, was not cross checked with the DNA. TRBV21-1 is tagged as a pseudogene. This CDR3 contains 17 residues. As DNA, the CDR3 is TGTGCCAGCAGCAGACCTCATGGGAAGGGGGCGAACACTGAAGCTTTCTTT. This translates into CASSRPHGKGANTEAFF.

The chain links TRBV5-6 to TRBJ1-2, with 7 bases aligning to TRBD1. Germline lookup yields CDR1 SGHDT and CDR2 YYEEEE. V lost 6 bases to trimming and J lost 3 bases; unmatched junction nucleotides: 17. The CDR3 length is 17 residues. The CDR3 bases are TGTGCCAGCACCCCTCGGGGTCAGGGGGTTATAGACTATGGCTACACCTTC. Protein: CASTPRGQGVIDYGYTF.

The gene calls are TRBV4-3 and TRBJ2-4; 8 nucleotides match TRBD2. Per the germline V gene, CDR1 is LGHNA and CDR2 is YSLEER. This CDR3 comprises 18 residues. Trimming cost V 1 base and J 0 bases; bases outside gene matches: 8. This chain's CDR3 is CASSQGRLLAGAKNIQYF. The CDR3 coding sequence is TGCGCCAGCAGCCAAGGTCGCCTCCTAGCGGGAGCCAAAAACATTCAGTACTTC.

The J gene is TRBJ1-4, the V gene TRBV5-1, with D possibly matching TRBD1 (5 bases). CDR1 is SGHRS and CDR2 is YFSETQ in the germline V gene. The CDR3 runs to 16 residues. V lost 4 bases, J lost 0 bases, and 13 bases lay in between. The chain's CDR3 is CASSPITGATNEKLFF. The CDR3 DNA is TGCGCCAGCAGCCCTATCACGGGGGCAACTAATGAAAAACTGTTTTTT. Full variable domain (outside the CDR3, taken from reference TRBV5-1 and TRBJ1-4): KAGVTQTPRYLIKTRGQQVTLSCSPISGHRSVSWYQQTPGQGLQFLFEYFSETQRNKGNFPGRFSGRQFSNSRSEMNVSTLELGDSALYLCASSPITGATNEKLFFGSGTQLSVL.

The gene calls are TRBV5-1 and TRBJ1-1; D is perhaps TRBD1 (5 bases). Between the trimmed V and J ends, which lost 0 bases and 5 bases, there was a span of 11 bases. This CDR3 region has 14 residues. Germline V gives CDR1 SGHRS, CDR2 YFSETQ. As DNA, the CDR3 is TGCGCCAGCAGCTTGGGGGGCTTAGGGACTGAAGCTTTCTTT. Its translation is CASSLGGLGTEAFF.